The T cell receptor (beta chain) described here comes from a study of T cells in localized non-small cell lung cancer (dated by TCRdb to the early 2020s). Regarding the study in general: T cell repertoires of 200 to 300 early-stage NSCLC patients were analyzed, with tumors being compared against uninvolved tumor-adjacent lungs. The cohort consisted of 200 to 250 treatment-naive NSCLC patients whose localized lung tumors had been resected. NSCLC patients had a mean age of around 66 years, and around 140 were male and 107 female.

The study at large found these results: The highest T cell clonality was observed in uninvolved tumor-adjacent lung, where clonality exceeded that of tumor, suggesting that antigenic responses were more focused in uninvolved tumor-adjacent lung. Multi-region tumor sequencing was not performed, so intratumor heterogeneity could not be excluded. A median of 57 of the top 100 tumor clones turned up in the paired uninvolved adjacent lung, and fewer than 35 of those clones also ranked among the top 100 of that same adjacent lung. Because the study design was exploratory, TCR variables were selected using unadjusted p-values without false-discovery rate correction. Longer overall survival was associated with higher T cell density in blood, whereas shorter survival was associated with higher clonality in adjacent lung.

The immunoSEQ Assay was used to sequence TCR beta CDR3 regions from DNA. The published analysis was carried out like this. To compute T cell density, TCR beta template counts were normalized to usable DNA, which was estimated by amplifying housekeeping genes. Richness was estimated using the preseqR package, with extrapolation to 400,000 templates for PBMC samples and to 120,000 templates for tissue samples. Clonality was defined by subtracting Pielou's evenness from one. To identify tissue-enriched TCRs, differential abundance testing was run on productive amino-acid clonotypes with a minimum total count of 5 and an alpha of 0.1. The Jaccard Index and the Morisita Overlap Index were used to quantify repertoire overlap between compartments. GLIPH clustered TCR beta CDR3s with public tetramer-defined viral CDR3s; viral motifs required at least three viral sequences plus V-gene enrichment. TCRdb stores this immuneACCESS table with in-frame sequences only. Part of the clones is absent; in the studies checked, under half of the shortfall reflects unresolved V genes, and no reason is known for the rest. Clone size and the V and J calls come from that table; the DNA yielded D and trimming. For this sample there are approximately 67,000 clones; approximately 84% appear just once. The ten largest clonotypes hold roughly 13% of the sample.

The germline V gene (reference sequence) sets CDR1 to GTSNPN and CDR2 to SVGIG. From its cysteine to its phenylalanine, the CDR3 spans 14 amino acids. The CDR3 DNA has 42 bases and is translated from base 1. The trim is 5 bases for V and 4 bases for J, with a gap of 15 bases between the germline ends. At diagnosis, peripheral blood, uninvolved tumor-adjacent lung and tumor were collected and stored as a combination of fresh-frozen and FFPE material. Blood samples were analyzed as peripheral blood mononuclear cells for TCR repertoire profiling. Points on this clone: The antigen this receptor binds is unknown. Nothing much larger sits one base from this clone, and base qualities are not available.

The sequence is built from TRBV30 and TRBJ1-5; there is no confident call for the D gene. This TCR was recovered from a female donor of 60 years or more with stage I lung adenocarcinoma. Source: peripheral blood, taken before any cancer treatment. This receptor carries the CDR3 CAWAVRLGNQPQHF. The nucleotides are TGTGCCTGGGCCGTCAGACTGGGGAATCAGCCCCAGCATTTT.